Listed here are 14 T cell receptor beta chains from one sample, sequenced in a study of blood T cell repertoires in COVID-19. TCRdb keeps only in-frame clones here, not all; method: immunoSEQ multiplex PCR. The repertoire holds 100,000 or so clones, with 82% as singletons. Source material: peripheral blood. The receptors stem from a middle-aged man with active or convalescent COVID-19.

The V call is TRBV6-5, the J call TRBJ2-3; D is perhaps TRBD2 (5 bases). Deletions cut 2 bases from V and 5 bases from J, with 11 bases between. CDR3 size: 14 residues. Germline-derived CDR1 and CDR2 are MNHEY and SVGAGI. The CDR3 protein is CASSYASPGDTQYF. CDR3 bases: TGTGCCAGCAGTTACGCTAGCCCCGGAGATACGCAGTATTTT.

The chain employs TRBV12-3 or TRBV12-4 and TRBJ1-5; D might be TRBD1 (5 bases). This CDR3 region has 13 residues. V was cut by 5 bases and J by 4 bases, with 9 bases left in between. CDR3 coding DNA: TGTGCCAGCAGTCAGACAGATAATCAGCCCCAGCATTTT. Encoded protein: CASSQTDNQPQHF.

A word on this clone: The sample carries other DNA sequences with the same CDR3. The rearrangement uses TRBV6-5 and TRBJ1-5; possible D gene TRBD1, 5 bases. Germline loops: CDR1 MNHEY, CDR2 SVGAGI. The length of the CDR3 is 14 residues. Trimming stripped 0 bases from V and 7 bases from J, with 10 bases between. CDR3 DNA sequence: TGTGCCAGCAGTTACTCCCAGGGTGGGCAGCCCCAGCATTTT. Encoded protein: CASSYSQGGQPQHF.

CDR3: CASSAWGDEQYV. The CDR3 DNA is TGTGCCAGCAGTGCCTGGGGGGACGAGCAGTACGTC. This chain connects TRBV2 to TRBJ2-7; TRBD2 is a possible D gene (6 bases). Trimming removed 4 bases from V and 5 bases from J, with 9 bases in between. Germline CDR1 and CDR2: SNHLY and FYNNEI. The CDR3 extends over 12 amino acids.

The chain combines TRBV30 with TRBJ2-3, with D unresolved. Germline CDR1 GTSNPN, CDR2 SVGIG (reference sequence). CDR3 size: 12 residues. Trimming cost V 0 bases and J 3 bases, with 4 bases left between them. The CDR3 sequence: CAWSVQTDTQYF. The CDR3, as DNA: TGTGCCTGGAGTGTACAGACAGATACGCAGTATTTT.

The rearrangement uses TRBV6-5 and TRBJ2-5, with D perhaps TRBD1 (5 bases). CDR3 size: 15 residues. Germline lookup yields CDR1 MNHEY and CDR2 SVGAGI. V was trimmed by 4 bases and J by 9 bases, leaving 21 bases between them. Here the CDR3 DNA reads TGTGCCAGCAGTTCTCCCCGGACAATCTTAGGGGCCCAGTACTTC. Encoded protein: CASSSPRTILGAQYF.

The chain uses TRBV4-3 and TRBJ1-2, with 8 nucleotides matching TRBD1. The germline V gene encodes CDR1 LGHNA and CDR2 YSLEER. The CDR3 is 14 amino acids. J gave up 6 bases and V 1 base, and 4 bases lay outside the gene matches. This CDR3 reads CASSQGSQGDGYTF. The CDR3, as DNA: TGCGCCAGCAGCCAAGGATCACAGGGGGATGGCTACACCTTC.

The CDR3: CASSAGYSNQPQHF. The CDR3 DNA reads as TGTGCCAGCAGTGCAGGGTATAGCAATCAGCCCCAGCATTTT. The V gene is TRBV2, the J gene TRBJ1-5; maybe TRBD1 (5 bases). CDR1 is SNHLY, CDR2 FYNNEI, per germline. Trimming cost V 4 bases and J 0 bases, with 7 bases left between them. The CDR3 runs to 14 residues.

The chain recombines TRBV9 with TRBJ1-3, with a weak D call TRBD1 (6 bases). CDR3 length equals 15 residues. CDR1 SGDLS and CDR2 YYNGEE come from the germline V gene. Trimming shortened V by 4 bases and J by 1 base, and 12 bases separated the two germline ends. CDR3 residues: CASSLDQGSGNTIYF. As DNA, the CDR3 is TGTGCCAGCAGCTTAGACCAGGGGTCTGGAAACACCATATATTTT. Using reference TRBV9 and TRBJ1-3 for the parts outside the CDR3, the full variable domain is DSGVTQTPKHLITATGQRVTLRCSPRSGDLSVYWYQQSLDQGLQFLIQYYNGEERAKGNILERFSAQQFPDLHSELNLSSLELGDSALYFCASSLDQGSGNTIYFGEGSWLTVV.

The gene calls are TRBV19 and TRBJ2-5; 9 positions match TRBD2. The length of the CDR3 is 16 residues. V dropped 3 bases and J dropped 1; count of bases not matched to a gene: 6. CDR1 is LNHDA and CDR2 is SQIVND in the germline V gene (reference sequence). The CDR3 loop is CASSMGSGGLQETQYF. CDR3 bases: TGTGCCAGTAGTATGGGTAGCGGGGGACTCCAAGAGACCCAGTACTTC.

The chain is built from TRBV28 and TRBJ2-2; the match to TRBD2 covers 12 bases. J was trimmed by 8 bases and V by 8 bases; bases with no gene match: 15. Looked up from germline, CDR1 is MDHEN and CDR2 is SYDVKM. The CDR3 contains 17 residues. The CDR3 coding sequence is TGTGCCAGCTCACTAGCGGGGGGCACTTACCCCCTTGGGGAGCTGTTTTTT. This codes for CASSLAGGTYPLGELFF. Based on the CDR3 plus reference TRBV28 and TRBJ2-2, the full variable domain is DVKVTQSSRYLVKRTGEKVFLECVQDMDHENMFWYRQDPGLGLRLIYFSYDVKMKEKGDIPEGYSVSREKKERFSLILESASTNQTSMYLCASSLAGGTYPLGELFFGEGSRLTVL.

The chain carries TRBV5-1 and TRBJ1-2; 7 bases map to TRBD1. Germline trimming cut 3 bases from V and 5 bases from J; bases unmatched to any gene: 1. The CDR3 runs 12 residues. The germline V gene has CDR1 SGHRS and CDR2 YFSETQ. This chain's CDR3 is CASSWDSYGYTF. DNA of the CDR3: TGCGCCAGCAGCTGGGACAGTTATGGCTACACCTTC. The full variable domain, in which reference TRBV5-1 and TRBJ1-2 provide the parts outside the CDR3, is KAGVTQTPRYLIKTRGQQVTLSCSPISGHRSVSWYQQTPGQGLQFLFEYFSETQRNKGNFPGRFSGRQFSNSRSEMNVSTLELGDSALYLCASSWDSYGYTFGSGTRLTVV.

J is TRBJ1-4 and V is TRBV2; no clear D. V gave up 3 bases and J gave up 4 bases, with 9 bases separating them. Germline V CDR1 and CDR2: SNHLY, FYNNEI. The CDR3 is 14 amino acids. The CDR3 reads CASSDSEFNEKLFF. The CDR3 DNA follows: TGTGCCAGCAGTGATTCGGAGTTTAATGAAAAACTGTTTTTT.

This clone was observed a few times. The V call is TRBV5-6, the J call TRBJ1-5, with 9 positions matching TRBD1. The V and J ends lost 3 bases and 4 bases, in that order; junction bases with no gene match: 8. CDR1 and CDR2 (germline): SGHDT, YYEEEE. The CDR3 consists of 16 residues. CDR3 nucleotides: TGTGCCAGCAGCTGGGGGGGACAGGGTCTTAATCAGCCCCAGCATTTT. Protein sequence: CASSWGGQGLNQPQHF.